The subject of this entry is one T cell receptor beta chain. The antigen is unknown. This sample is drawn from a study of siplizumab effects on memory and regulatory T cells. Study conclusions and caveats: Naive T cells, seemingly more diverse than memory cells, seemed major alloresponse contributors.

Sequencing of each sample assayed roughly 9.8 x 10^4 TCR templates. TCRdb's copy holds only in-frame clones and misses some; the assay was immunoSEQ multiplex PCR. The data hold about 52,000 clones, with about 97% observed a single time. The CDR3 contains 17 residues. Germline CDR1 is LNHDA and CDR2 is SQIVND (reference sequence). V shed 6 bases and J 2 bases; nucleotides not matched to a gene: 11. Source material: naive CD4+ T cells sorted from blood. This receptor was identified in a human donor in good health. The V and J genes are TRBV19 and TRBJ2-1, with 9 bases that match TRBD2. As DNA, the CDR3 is TGTGCCAGTAGCCCTCAGCGGGAGGTGAGGGCCTACAATGAGCAGTTCTTC. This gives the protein CASSPQREVRAYNEQFF. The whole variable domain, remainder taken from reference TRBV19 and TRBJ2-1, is DGGITQSPKYLFRKEGQNVTLSCEQNLNHDAMYWYRQDPGQGLRLIYYSQIVNDFQKGDIAEGYSVSREKKESFPLTVTSAQKNPTAFYLCASSPQREVRAYNEQFFGPGTRLTVL.